The rows below give T cell receptor beta chains drawn from one sample of a study of spatial heterogeneity in lung cancer. TCRdb recomputed calls from the 5' RACE reads with MiXCR, one row per CDR3 protein. The sample has about 100,000 distinct CDR3 sequences; 4.4% are singletons. The sample here was lung tumor tissue, taken at surgery. These receptors were obtained from a male donor with early-stage non-small cell lung cancer. Each CDR3 is given with its conserved first and last residue. A D gene is named only where the DNA matches it firmly. Clone size, where shown, is once, few, many, or a class for clones that have expanded.

v_gene	d_gene	j_gene	abundance	CDR3nt	CDR3aa
TRBV29-1	-	TRBJ2-7	many	TGCAGCCCCTGTGGGGAGGTTCCTGAGCAGTACTTC	CSPCGEVPEQYF
TRBV7-9	-	TRBJ2-3	many	TGTGCCAGCATCGGAGGACTGAGCACAGATACGCAGTATTTT	CASIGGLSTDTQYF
TRBV29-1	TRBD2	TRBJ2-7	many	TGCAGCGCACGACTAGCGGACACCGGAATCGAGCAGTACTTC	CSARLADTGIEQYF
TRBV12-3/TRBV12-4	-	TRBJ1-5	many	TGTGCCAGCAGTTCAACCAGGGATCAGCCCCAGCATTTT	CASSSTRDQPQHF
TRBV5-1	-	TRBJ2-1	many	TGCGCCAGCAGCTTGGTTGACGGGATCCATGAGCAGTTCTTC	CASSLVDGIHEQFF
TRBV3-1	-	TRBJ1-1	few	TGTGCCAGCAGTGAGGACATGACTAACACTGAAGCTTTCTTT	CASSEDMTNTEAFF
TRBV2	-	TRBJ2-1	many	TGTGCCAGCAGTGAAAGAGGAGGTGAAGGGCTAGGAAGTGAGCAGTTCTTC	CASSERGGEGLGSEQFF
TRBV28	-	TRBJ2-3	many	TGTGCCAGCACCCCGTGGCCGTCCGATACGCAGTATTTT	CASTPWPSDTQYF
TRBV5-1	-	TRBJ1-4	many	TGCGCCAGCAGTCTAGAAGCAACTAATGAAAAACTGTTTTTT	CASSLEATNEKLFF
TRBV20-1	TRBD2	TRBJ2-5	-	TGCAGTGCTAGAGGGACTAGCGGGACGATTTTCACCCAAGAGACCCAGTACTTC	CSARGTSGTIFTQETQYF
TRBV5-1	-	TRBJ2-1	many	TGCGCCAGCAGCTTGTCCCCCAGGGGCTCCTACAATGAGCAGTTCTTC	CASSLSPRGSYNEQFF
TRBV6-5	-	TRBJ1-1	many	TGTGCCAGCAGTTACTCCCCTGGGCAGGGACCGCCGATTGAAGCTTTCTTT	CASSYSPGQGPPIEAFF
TRBV20-1	TRBD1	TRBJ1-4	many	TGCAGTGCTAGGGTTCCGGGACAGGGTGTGTTTTTT	CSARVPGQGVFF
TRBV12-2	-	TRBJ1-1	few	TGTGCAAGTCGCTTAGAAGGGGACATATTGAACACTGAAGCTTTCTTT	CASRLEGDILNTEAFF
TRBV18	TRBD2	TRBJ2-1	many	TGTGCCAGCTCACCCCTAAGCGGGAGGGATGAGCAGTTCTTC	CASSPLSGRDEQFF
TRBV6-5	-	TRBJ1-2	many	TGTGCCAGCAGTTCTTATACCCTATTCACTGGTGGCTACACCTTC	CASSSYTLFTGGYTF
TRBV6-6	-	TRBJ2-3	many	TGTGCCAGCAGTTACGAAGGGAGGAATACGCAGTATTTT	CASSYEGRNTQYF
TRBV27	-	TRBJ1-5	many	TGTGCCAGCGGAATCCAGGGACTTGGGCAGCCCCAGCATTTT	CASGIQGLGQPQHF
TRBV20-1	TRBD1	TRBJ2-3	-	TGCAGTTTGGGACAGCTTTCCACAGATACGCAGTATTTT	CSLGQLSTDTQYF
TRBV12-3/TRBV12-4	-	TRBJ1-1	few	TGTGCCAGCCAAATAGCGCTGAACACTGAAGCTTTCTTT	CASQIALNTEAFF
TRBV7-2	-	TRBJ2-1	many	TGTGCCAGCAGCTTAGGAGGGGGGGTTGAGCAGTTCTTC	CASSLGGGVEQFF
TRBV5-1	-	TRBJ2-1	many	TGCGCCAGCAGCTTGGATGTGGGCTCGGGCAATGAGCAGTTCTTC	CASSLDVGSGNEQFF
TRBV7-9	-	TRBJ1-1	-	TGTGCCAGCAGCTTCTCGAACACTGAAGCTTTCTTT	CASSFSNTEAFF
TRBV29-1	-	TRBJ1-3	-	TGCAGCGTCTCCGGGTTATCGGGGTTAGGTGGAAACACCATATATTTT	CSVSGLSGLGGNTIYF
TRBV3-1	-	TRBJ1-1	few	TGTGCCAGCAGCCAAGTTGGGGGTAGGGTCACTGAAGCTTTCTTT	CASSQVGGRVTEAFF
TRBV24-1	-	TRBJ2-3	many	TGTGCCACCAGTGATGGGGGTTACACAGATACGCAGTATTTT	CATSDGGYTDTQYF
TRBV4-1	-	TRBJ1-1	many	TGCGCCAGCAGCCCGGGCCTACGAGCTTTCTTT	CASSPGLRAFF
TRBV29-1	-	TRBJ1-5	many	TGCAGCGTCGGGGAGGGCCTCCATCAGCCCCAGCATTTT	CSVGEGLHQPQHF
TRBV28	-	TRBJ2-3	many	TGTGCCAGCAGTCCCAGAACGGGAAATACGCAGTATTTT	CASSPRTGNTQYF
TRBV12-3/TRBV12-4	-	TRBJ2-1	many	TGTGCCAGCAGTTTAGAGGGGTTGGGGTATGAGCAGTTCTTC	CASSLEGLGYEQFF
TRBV28	TRBD1	TRBJ2-7	many	TGTGCCAGCAGTTTTATCCCCGGGACAGGGGGAGACGAGCAGTACTTC	CASSFIPGTGGDEQYF
TRBV6-1	-	TRBJ1-5	many	TGTGCCAGCGACGGTCTCTATAGCAATCAGCCCCAGCATTTT	CASDGLYSNQPQHF
TRBV5-1	-	TRBJ1-6	many	TGCGCCAGCAGCTTGGACAGGGTGAGATCACCCCTCCACTTT	CASSLDRVRSPLHF
TRBV6-1	-	TRBJ1-5	many	TGTGCCAGCAGCCGGGACACTGATCAGCCCCAGCATTTT	CASSRDTDQPQHF
TRBV3-1	TRBD2	TRBJ2-1	-	TGTGCCAGCAGCCAGGAGGGACTAGCGGAGAGGAGCTCCTACAATGAGCAGTTCTTC	CASSQEGLAERSSYNEQFF
TRBV5-1	-	TRBJ1-6	many	TGCGCCAGCAGCCCGGACAGTAATTCACCCCTCCACTTT	CASSPDSNSPLHF
TRBV20-1	-	TRBJ2-7	few	TGCAGTGCTAGTCTTTTCCGTCCCGGCGAGCAGTACTTC	CSASLFRPGEQYF
TRBV12-3/TRBV12-4	-	TRBJ1-1	many	TGTGCCAGCAGTTTTGCAGAGAACACTGAAGCTTTCTTT	CASSFAENTEAFF
TRBV28	-	TRBJ2-6	few	TGTGCCGCTGCCCCCAGGGCCCTCTCTGGGGCCAACGTCCTGACTTTC	CAAAPRALSGANVLTF
TRBV7-9	-	TRBJ2-3	few	TGTGCCAGCAGCTTAGTTGGAACTTCACTACTTAGCACAGATATGCAGTATTTT	CASSLVGTSLLSTDMQYF
TRBV28	TRBD2	TRBJ2-1	few	TGTGCCAGCAGTTCCGGGACTAAAAACAATGAGCAGTTCTTC	CASSSGTKNNEQFF
TRBV6-1	-	TRBJ1-5	-	TGTGCCAGCAGTGAAGCGAACAGGGAGCAGCCCCAGCATTTT	CASSEANREQPQHF
TRBV9	-	TRBJ2-1	few	TGTGCCAGCAGCGAACGGGACCGGCTATACAATGAGCAGTTCTTC	CASSERDRLYNEQFF
TRBV9	TRBD2	TRBJ2-2	many	TGTGCCAGCAGCGTATGGGATAGCGGGAGGACCGGGGAGCTGTTTTTT	CASSVWDSGRTGELFF
TRBV29-1	-	TRBJ2-2	-	TGCAGCGTTGAAGATCGGGGCCGGGATACCGGGGAGCTGTTTTTT	CSVEDRGRDTGELFF
TRBV2	-	TRBJ2-7	-	TGTGCCAGCAGTAGCTGGACTACAGCCTACGAGCAGTACTTC	CASSSWTTAYEQYF
TRBV27	-	TRBJ1-2	many	TGTGCCAGCAGGCCAACCCAGGGTTCTGGCTATGGCTACACCTTC	CASRPTQGSGYGYTF